A single sample is the source of the 24 T cell receptor beta chains below, sequenced in a study of blood T cells in healthy people across ages. A second 7 to 11 cycle PCR used barcoded and J-beta primers. One entry per CDR3 protein, called by TCRdb with MiXCR from the 5' RACE reads. The sample yields roughly 1,700,000 distinct CDR3 sequences, about 28% seen once. The sequencing sample was made of blood. These receptors were taken from a woman aged 25 to 39 in good health.

This clonotype came up many times. The V call is TRBV27, the J call TRBJ2-4; 10 nucleotides align to TRBD1. The DNA end is more similar to TRBJ2-7, so the J call may be wrong. CDR1 is MNHEY, CDR2 SMNVEV, per germline (reference sequence). The CDR3 is made up of 14 amino acids. CDR3 sequence (DNA): TGTGCCAGCAGTTTGGACAGGGGGTACAACGAGCAGTACTTC. Residues: CASSLDRGYNEQYF.

Points on this clonotype: A much larger clone sits a single nucleotide away, making a read error possible. V and J are TRBV5-6 and TRBJ2-1; D remains unclear. The CDR3 runs to 20 residues. From germline, CDR1 is SGHDT and CDR2 YYEEEE. CDR3 loop: CAGSLASSAAGSLTYNEQFF. As DNA, the CDR3 is TGTGCCGGCAGCTTGGCTTCGTCGGCAGCTGGATCTCTCACCTACAATGAGCAGTTCTTC.

The chain is built from TRBV7-6 and TRBJ1-3; D call uncertain. The V end was cut by 5 bases, the J end by 0 bases, with 14 bases between. Germline CDR1 is SGHVS and CDR2 is FNYEAQ. This CDR3 contains 16 residues. This CDR3 reads CASSPTRAGSGNTIYF. CDR3 nucleotides: TGTGCCAGCAGCCCCACGCGGGCGGGCTCTGGAAACACCATATATTTT.

To note about this clonotype: Germline and junction disagree at one end, which may indicate a read error. V gene TRBV10-3 combines with J gene TRBJ2-3; 10 bases line up with TRBD2. Germline V gene data show CDR1 as ENHRY and CDR2 as SYGVKD. This CDR3 contains 19 residues. The CDR3 bases are TGTGCAATCAGTAGGAGCTTGGCTAGCGGGAGTTCCTACCCAGATACGCAGTATTTT. It encodes CAISRSLASGSSYPDTQYF.

The chain links TRBV5-1 to TRBJ2-7; tentatively, D is TRBD2 (6 bases). V lost 4 bases and J 5 bases, leaving 16 bases between the germline ends. From germline, CDR1 is SGHRS and CDR2 YFSETQ. CDR3 length: 14 amino acids. The DNA for the CDR3 is TGCGCCAGCAGCCTGCGGGGTAGCAGTGACGAGCAGTACTTC. As protein: CASSLRGSSDEQYF.

The chain employs TRBV19 and TRBJ2-4; 7 bases line up with TRBD1. The CDR3 totals 18 residues. V lost 1 base to trimming and J lost 0 bases; unmatched junction nucleotides: 9. Germline loops: CDR1 LNHDA, CDR2 SQIVND (reference sequence). The CDR3 spells CASSIGWTGSLAKNIQYF. The CDR3, as DNA: TGTGCCAGTAGTATAGGATGGACAGGATCGCTAGCCAAAAACATTCAGTACTTC.

This clonotype was seen more than once but under ten times. The chain carries TRBV6-6 and TRBJ1-4, with D possibly TRBD1 on 5 matching bases. Germline V CDR1 and CDR2: MNHNY, SVGAGI (reference sequence). V lost 6 bases and J lost 1, with 9 bases in between. This CDR3 comprises 14 residues. The DNA of the CDR3 is TGTGCCAGCAGCATCGGGGGAACTAATGAAAAACTGTTTTTT. Amino acid sequence: CASSIGGTNEKLFF.

The sample holds a few counts of this clonotype. Sequence at one end of the junction differs from germline and may be a read error. The rearrangement joins TRBV28 to TRBJ2-3; maybe TRBD2 (6 bases). Per germline, CDR1 MDHEN and CDR2 SYDVKM. The CDR3 is 13 amino acids. The CDR3 sequence is CAWGDTSTDTQYF. The CDR3, as DNA: TGTGCCTGGGGGGATACTAGCACGGATACGCAGTATTTT.

The chain joins TRBV4-3 to TRBJ1-4, with a weak D call TRBD1 (6 bases). The CDR3 is made up of 15 amino acids. CDR1 and CDR2 from the germline V gene are LGHNA and YSLEER. V lost 0 bases to trimming and J lost 6 bases, with 11 bases between them. CDR3 DNA: TGCGCCAGCAGCCAAGAACAGGGAGGGGATGAAAAACTGTTTTTT. This codes for CASSQEQGGDEKLFF.

This clonotype was detected only once. A much larger clone lies one base from this, so it may be a read error. V gene TRBV29-1 combines with J gene TRBJ2-1; the D call may be TRBD1 or TRBD2 (5 bases each). The V gene lost 4 bases and the J gene lost 8 bases, with 15 bases spanning the gap. The CDR3 spans 13 residues. CDR1 is SQVTM and CDR2 is ANQGSEA in the germline V gene. The CDR3, as DNA: TGCAGCGTTGGGTCTAGCACAGGCGATGAGCAGTTCTTC. Its translation is CSVGSSTGDEQFF.

Ten or more counts support this clonotype. The gene calls are TRBV27 and TRBJ2-5; D unresolved. The CDR3 runs 14 residues. Germline values: CDR1 MNHEY, CDR2 SMNVEV (reference sequence). Deletions cut 7 bases from V and 1 base from J, with 13 bases between. CDR3: CASTPHGRQETQYF. CDR3 nucleotides: TGTGCCAGCACCCCCCACGGCCGCCAAGAGACCCAGTACTTC.

This clonotype was seen at least ten times. The V call is TRBV7-9, the J call TRBJ2-1; D ambiguous. This CDR3 region has 11 residues. The germline V gene encodes CDR1 SEHNR and CDR2 FQNEAQ (reference sequence). V lost 2 bases and J 9 bases, leaving 5 bases between the germline ends. The CDR3 nucleotides read TGTGCCAGCAGCTTAATAAGTGAGCAGTTCTTC. Its protein is CASSLISEQFF.

This clonotype was seen a few times. The V and J genes are TRBV27 and TRBJ2-3; D possibly uses TRBD1 or TRBD2 (6 bases each). V lost 0 bases to trimming and J lost 9 bases, with 22 bases between them. The germline V gene encodes CDR1 MNHEY and CDR2 SMNVEV (reference sequence). The CDR3 spans 17 residues. CDR3: CASSLSTPRVGGRTQYF. The CDR3 nucleotides read TGTGCCAGCAGTTTATCGACTCCGAGGGTAGGGGGGAGGACGCAGTATTTT.

The sample holds a few counts of this clonotype. The genes are TRBV12-3 or TRBV12-4 and TRBJ2-1; 8 positions match TRBD1. The end of the DNA fits TRBJ2-7 better, so the J call may be wrong. The CDR3 contains 15 residues. This CDR3 is CASRPTGAAYNEQYF. The CDR3 nucleotides read TGTGCCAGCAGACCGACAGGGGCCGCGTACAATGAGCAGTACTTC.

This clonotype was detected only a few times. The chain combines TRBV11-3 with TRBJ2-7; D not certain. The CDR3 runs to 10 residues. V was cut by 2 bases and J by 9 bases, with 5 bases left in between. Germline assignment: CDR1 SGHNT and CDR2 YENEEA. This CDR3 reads CASSLPGQYF. CDR3 nucleotides: TGTGCCAGCAGCTTACCCGGGCAGTACTTC.

This clonotype was seen more than once but under ten times. The V gene is TRBV5-6, the J gene TRBJ2-4; 9 positions agree with TRBD1. The germline V gene has CDR1 SGHDT and CDR2 YYEEEE. This CDR3 region has 15 residues. The J segment lost 13 bases and the V segment lost 4 bases, leaving 15 bases of the junction unmatched. CDR3 sequence (DNA): TGTGCCAGCAGCCCGGAGGGACAGGGAGGTTGGGAGCAGTACTTC. Its protein is CASSPEGQGGWEQYF.

This clonotype was seen at least ten times. The V gene is TRBV29-1, the J gene TRBJ2-3, with D possibly TRBD2 on 5 matching bases. V lost 5 bases to trimming and J lost 2 bases, with 8 bases between them. CDR1 is SQVTM and CDR2 is ANQGSEA in the germline V gene. The CDR3 consists of 12 residues. This CDR3 reads CSVKEDTDTQYF. For the CDR3, the DNA is TGCAGCGTTAAGGAGGACACAGATACGCAGTATTTT.

The chain couples TRBV5-6 to TRBJ2-1; D not certain. Germline CDR1 is SGHDT and CDR2 is YYEEEE. The CDR3 totals 13 residues. V dropped 3 bases and J dropped 7 bases, with 11 bases sitting between them. CDR3 DNA sequence: TGTGCCAGCAGCTACGACGGGCCGAATGAGCAGTTCTTC. Protein sequence: CASSYDGPNEQFF.

This clonotype occurred a few times. This chain connects TRBV5-5 to TRBJ2-7, with D perhaps TRBD2 (6 bases). The germline V gene has CDR1 SGHKS and CDR2 YYEKEE (reference sequence). The V gene lost 0 bases and the J gene lost 2 bases, with 15 bases spanning the gap. This CDR3 has 16 amino acids. The CDR3 region is CASSLAGERRAYEQYF. The DNA for the CDR3 is TGTGCCAGCAGCTTGGCCGGTGAGCGGAGGGCCTACGAGCAGTACTTC. The full variable domain, with the rest looked up from reference TRBV5-5 and TRBJ2-7, is DAGVTQSPTHLIKTRGQQVTLRCSPISGHKSVSWYQQVLGQGPQFIFQYYEKEERGRGNFPDRFSARQFPNYSSELNVNALLLGDSALYLCASSLAGERRAYEQYFGPGTRLTVT.

The rearrangement links TRBV6-5 to TRBJ2-2; D is possibly TRBD1 or TRBD2 (6 bases each). The CDR3 totals 15 residues. V lost 0 bases and J 6 bases, leaving 11 bases between the germline ends. Germline lookup yields CDR1 MNHEY and CDR2 SVGAGI. Here the CDR3 DNA reads TGTGCCAGCAGTTACTCTAGGGGGGACTCCGGGGAGCTGTTTTTT. It translates to CASSYSRGDSGELFF.

The V call is TRBV4-3, the J call TRBJ1-6, with 7 bases identical to TRBD1. Germline CDR1 LGHNA, CDR2 YSLEER. V dropped 1 base and J dropped 6; count of bases not matched to a gene: 3. This CDR3 contains 15 residues. The CDR3 DNA is TGCGCCAGCAGCCAAGCCGGGACAGCTAATTCACCCCTCCACTTT. Its translation: CASSQAGTANSPLHF.

A word on this clonotype: One end of the junction varies from germline; a read error may be responsible. The DNA for the CDR3 is TGTGCCAGCAGTCCTACAGGGGAGAGCTACAATGAGCAGTGCTTC. Protein: CASSPTGESYNEQCF. The genes are TRBV2 and TRBJ2-1, with 7 positions matching TRBD1. Germline CDR1 and CDR2: SNHLY and FYNNEI. The CDR3 loop spans 15 amino acids.

This clonotype was observed a handful of times. The chain combines TRBV27 with TRBJ2-5; 8 bases are shared with TRBD1. Gene TRBJ2-7 matches the end of the DNA better, so the J call may be wrong. Germline V CDR1 and CDR2: MNHEY, SMNVEV (reference sequence). The CDR3 is 15 residues long. The CDR3 here is CASSLSMDRVYEQYF. In nucleotides, the CDR3 is TGTGCCAGCAGTTTATCTATGGACAGGGTATACGAGCAGTACTTC.

This clonotype occurred a few times. The rearrangement joins TRBV6-6 to TRBJ2-7, with TRBD2 matching 14 bases. V lost 2 bases, J lost 6 bases, and 3 bases stayed unmatched. This CDR3 spans 15 amino acids. Germline-derived CDR1 and CDR2 are MNHNY and SVGAGI (reference sequence). DNA of the CDR3: TGTGCCAGCAGTTACCGGACTAGCGGGAGGCGCGAGCAGTACTTC. This codes for CASSYRTSGRREQYF.